This TCR beta chain was sequenced in a study of blood T cell repertoires in COVID-19. Looking at the study overall: Collection of acute and convalescent COVID-19 samples took place in the United States, Italy and Spain. From T cells, B-cell-depleted T cells, or PBMCs came the material, which was cDNA or gDNA.

This CDR3 contains 13 residues. V shed 3 bases, J shed 9 bases, and the junction held 6 bases outside the gene matches. Looked up from germline, CDR1 is DFQATT and CDR2 is SNEGSKA (reference sequence). Original methodology: How many nucleated cells were present was estimated from reference gene primer amplification. Clones were read by immunoSEQ multiplex PCR, and TCRdb kept only the in-frame ones, dropping some. V, J and clone size are taken as reported in that table, and D and trimming were inferred from the DNA itself. The sample records about 140,000 clones, roughly 86% being singletons. The sequence was collected from a woman aged 60-70 years with acute or convalescent COVID-19. Specimen: peripheral blood. The chain has TRBV20-1 and TRBJ2-1, with TRBD2 matching over 9 bases. The CDR3, as DNA: TGCAGTGCTAGTCGAGCGGGGGGTTTTGAGCAGTTCTTC. Amino acids: CSASRAGGFEQFF.